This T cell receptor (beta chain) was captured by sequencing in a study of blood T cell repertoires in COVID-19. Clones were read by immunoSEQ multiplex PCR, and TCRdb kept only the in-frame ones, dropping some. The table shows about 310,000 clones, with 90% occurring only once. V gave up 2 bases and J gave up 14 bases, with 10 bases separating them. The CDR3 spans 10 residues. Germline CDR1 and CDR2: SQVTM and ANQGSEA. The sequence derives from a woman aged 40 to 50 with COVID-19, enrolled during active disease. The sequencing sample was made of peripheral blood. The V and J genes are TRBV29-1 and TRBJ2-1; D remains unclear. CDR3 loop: CSVEIGLKFF. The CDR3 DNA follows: TGCAGCGTTGAAATCGGTCTAAAGTTCTTC.